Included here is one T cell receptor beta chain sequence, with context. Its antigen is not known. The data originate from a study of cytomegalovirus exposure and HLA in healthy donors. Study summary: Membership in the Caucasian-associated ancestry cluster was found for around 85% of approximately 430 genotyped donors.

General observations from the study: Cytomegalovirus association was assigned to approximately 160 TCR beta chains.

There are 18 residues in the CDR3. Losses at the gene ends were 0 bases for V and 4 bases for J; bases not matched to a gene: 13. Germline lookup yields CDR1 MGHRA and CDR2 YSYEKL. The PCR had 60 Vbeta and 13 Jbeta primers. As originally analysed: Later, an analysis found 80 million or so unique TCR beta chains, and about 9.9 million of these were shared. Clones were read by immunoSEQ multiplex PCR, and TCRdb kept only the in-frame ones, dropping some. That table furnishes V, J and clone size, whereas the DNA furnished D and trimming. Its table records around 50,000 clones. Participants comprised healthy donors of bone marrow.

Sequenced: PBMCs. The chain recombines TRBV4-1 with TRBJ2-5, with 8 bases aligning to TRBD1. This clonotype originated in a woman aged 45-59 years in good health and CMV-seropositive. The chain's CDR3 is CASSQDPLAGGAGETQYF. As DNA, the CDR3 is TGCGCCAGCAGCCAAGACCCCCTGGCAGGGGGCGCGGGAGAGACCCAGTACTTC.